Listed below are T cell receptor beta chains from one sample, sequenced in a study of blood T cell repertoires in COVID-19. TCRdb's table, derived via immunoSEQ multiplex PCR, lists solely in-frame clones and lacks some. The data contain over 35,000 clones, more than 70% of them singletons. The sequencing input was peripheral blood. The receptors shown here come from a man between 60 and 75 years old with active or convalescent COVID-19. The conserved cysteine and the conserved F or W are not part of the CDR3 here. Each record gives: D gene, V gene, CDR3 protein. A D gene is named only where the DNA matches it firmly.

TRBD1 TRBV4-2 ASGGTINRGLSPLH
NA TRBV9 ASSPNGRGGNNEQF
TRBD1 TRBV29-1 SVEMTGFTDTQY
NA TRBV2 ASSDLGGYT
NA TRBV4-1 ASSQIQGPATQY
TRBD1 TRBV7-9 ASTPPLTGPEVTNTGELF
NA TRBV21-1 ASSSLDRGENIQY
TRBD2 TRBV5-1 ASRGHVAGGLETQY
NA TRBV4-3 ASSQGVLAGRVAGNTIY
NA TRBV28 ASRFTGYSNQPQH